These 28 T cell receptor beta chains came from one sample sequenced in a study of blood T cell repertoires in COVID-19. TCRdb's copy holds only in-frame clones and misses some; the assay was immunoSEQ multiplex PCR. The sample contains more than 250,000 clones, 80% to 90% of which appear only once. What was sequenced was PBMCs or T cells enriched from blood (not recorded which). These receptors all come from a young man who had recovered from COVID-19.

The genes are TRBV7-9 and TRBJ1-3; 9 bases align to TRBD1. Per the germline V gene, CDR1 is SEHNR and CDR2 is FQNEAQ (reference sequence). The junction had 2 bases not matched to a gene; V was cut back by 2 bases and J by 3 bases. The CDR3 extends over 15 amino acids. This CDR3 is CASSLRQGVGNTIYF. The CDR3, as DNA: TGTGCCAGCAGCTTACGACAGGGGGTTGGAAACACCATATATTTT.

This clone was counted a single time. This chain links TRBV2 with TRBJ1-2; TRBD1 matches at 7 bases. J was trimmed by 6 bases and V by 4 bases; bases with no gene match: 8. Germline lookup yields CDR1 SNHLY and CDR2 FYNNEI. The CDR3 runs to 14 residues. The CDR3 DNA is TGTGCCAGCAGTGGTAACAGGGGAGCCCATGGCTACACCTTC. This codes for CASSGNRGAHGYTF.

The chain carries TRBV4-2 and TRBJ2-5; maybe TRBD1 (6 bases). The V end lost 3 bases, the J end lost 5 bases, and 16 bases lay between the germline ends. This CDR3 comprises 15 residues. Germline loops: CDR1 LGHNA, CDR2 YNFKEQ. The CDR3 coding sequence is TGTGCCAGCAGCCACTTCCGGACAGTTGGGGAGACCCAGTACTTC. Translation gives CASSHFRTVGETQYF.

This clone was seen only once. The V call is TRBV6-5, the J call TRBJ2-7, with 8 bases matching TRBD2. The CDR3 covers 14 residues. The trim removed 5 bases at V and 2 bases at J, leaving 5 bases unmatched. The germline V gene encodes CDR1 MNHEY and CDR2 SVGAGI. CDR3 region: CASSKRLATYEQYF. For the CDR3, the DNA is TGTGCCAGCAGTAAAAGACTAGCGACCTACGAGCAGTACTTC.

V and J are TRBV29-1 and TRBJ2-6; tentative D call: TRBD1 (6 bases). Trimming stripped 4 bases from V and 0 bases from J, with 13 bases between. Per the germline V gene, CDR1 is SQVTM and CDR2 is ANQGSEA. The CDR3 is 16 residues long. CDR3 in DNA: TGCAGCGTTGGGGACAACAAGCACTCTGGGGCCAACGTCCTGACTTTC. Its protein is CSVGDNKHSGANVLTF.

The chain employs TRBV12-3 or TRBV12-4 and TRBJ1-4; D gene ambiguous. This CDR3 is 13 amino acids long. Trimming pared 5 bases from V and 4 bases from J, leaving 8 bases between. The CDR3 bases are TGTGCCAGCAGTGAACAGAATAATGAAAAACTGTTTTTT. The encoded protein is CASSEQNNEKLFF.

The rearrangement uses TRBV19 and TRBJ2-1; the D gene is possibly TRBD1 (6 bases). V lost 4 bases to trimming and J lost 4 bases, with 11 bases between them. This CDR3 has 14 amino acids. Germline V gene sequence: CDR1 LNHDA, CDR2 SQIVND (reference sequence). The CDR3 here is CASSTQTGYNEQFF. The CDR3 DNA is TGTGCCAGTAGTACTCAAACAGGGTACAATGAGCAGTTCTTC.

The chain carries TRBV15 and TRBJ1-5; a weak D match, TRBD1 (5 bases). Trimming removed 5 bases at V and 0 bases at J, with 17 bases between. Looked up from germline, CDR1 is LNHNV and CDR2 is YYDKDF (reference sequence). The CDR3 length is 17 residues. This CDR3 reads CATSGQGLQYSNQPQHF. CDR3 sequence (DNA): TGTGCCACCAGCGGCCAGGGATTACAGTATAGCAATCAGCCCCAGCATTTT. The whole variable domain, filled in from reference TRBV15 and TRBJ1-5, reads DAMVIQNPRYQVTQFGKPVTLSCSQTLNHNVMYWYQQKSSQAPKLLFHYYDKDFNNEADTPDNFQSRRPNTSFCFLDIRSPGLGDTAMYLCATSGQGLQYSNQPQHFGDGTRLSIL.

The CDR3 loop is CASSFLARTYEQYF. The CDR3 nucleotides read TGTGCCAGCAGCTTCCTAGCCCGCACCTACGAGCAGTACTTC. The chain links TRBV7-9 to TRBJ2-7; D is possibly TRBD2 (5 bases). V lost 3 bases and J 2 bases, leaving 11 bases between the germline ends. This CDR3 has 14 residues. The germline CDR1 and CDR2 sequences are SEHNR and FQNEAQ (reference sequence).

The chain employs TRBV5-1 and TRBJ1-6; 8 bases map to TRBD1. Germline loops: CDR1 SGHRS, CDR2 YFSETQ. Losses at the gene ends were 3 bases for V and 7 bases for J; bases not matched to a gene: 9. The CDR3 spans 16 residues. CDR3 protein: CASSSKMDRVNSPLHF. The CDR3, as DNA: TGCGCCAGCAGCTCGAAAATGGACAGGGTCAATTCACCCCTCCACTTT. Full variable domain (rest looked up from reference TRBV5-1 and TRBJ1-6): KAGVTQTPRYLIKTRGQQVTLSCSPISGHRSVSWYQQTPGQGLQFLFEYFSETQRNKGNFPGRFSGRQFSNSRSEMNVSTLELGDSALYLCASSSKMDRVNSPLHFGNGTRLTVT.

V is TRBV5-5 and J is TRBJ2-3; 8 bases are shared with TRBD2. J was trimmed by 6 bases and V by 2 bases; bases with no gene match: 5. Germline V lookup: CDR1 SGHKS, CDR2 YYEKEE (reference sequence). The CDR3 sequence is 14 residues long. The CDR3 region has the DNA TGTGCCAGCAGCTTTCGGACTAGCCTCGATACGCAGTATTTT. Translation: CASSFRTSLDTQYF.

The chain is built from TRBV6-5 and TRBJ2-7; the D gene is possibly TRBD1 (5 bases). This CDR3 is 14 amino acids long. Looked up from germline, CDR1 is MNHEY and CDR2 is SVGAGI. With 2 bases removed from V and 6 bases from J, the gap between germline ends came to 14 bases. CDR3 nucleotides: TGTGCCAGCAGTTACAGGGGAAGGCTCCGCGAGCAGTACTTC. Translating gives CASSYRGRLREQYF.

V gene TRBV15 combines with J gene TRBJ2-5, with TRBD2 identical over 11 bases. With V trimmed by 0 bases and J by 5 bases, 8 bases remained unmatched. Germline CDR1 reads LNHNV; CDR2 reads YYDKDF (reference sequence). This CDR3 is built from 17 residues. CDR3 protein: CATSRDRTPSGGETQYF. The CDR3 DNA reads as TGTGCCACCAGCAGAGACCGCACTCCTAGCGGGGGGGAGACCCAGTACTTC.

This chain connects TRBV13 to TRBJ1-2; D not resolved. This CDR3 region has 14 residues. Trimming left V 5 bases short and J 8 bases short, with 18 bases between. Germline V gives CDR1 PRHDT, CDR2 FYEKMQ (reference sequence). For the CDR3, the DNA is TGTGCCAGCAGCCCCCGGACCGGGATGACGGGCTACACCTTC. This sequence encodes CASSPRTGMTGYTF. Filled out from reference TRBV13 and TRBJ1-2, the complete variable domain reads AAGVIQSPRHLIKEKRETATLKCYPIPRHDTVYWYQQGPGQDPQFLISFYEKMQSDKGSIPDRFSAQQFSDYHSELNMSSLELGDSALYFCASSPRTGMTGYTFGSGTRLTVV.

This clone was recorded only once. This chain links TRBV6-1 with TRBJ2-6, with 9 bases matching TRBD1. Germline values: CDR1 MNHNS, CDR2 SASEGT. Losses at the gene ends were 4 bases for V and 0 bases for J; bases not matched to a gene: 7. The CDR3 is made up of 18 amino acids. Written as DNA, the CDR3 is TGTGCCAGCAGTGGCCGGGACAGGGACTTCTCTGGGGCCAACGTCCTGACTTTC. Protein product: CASSGRDRDFSGANVLTF.

The chain has TRBV5-4 and TRBJ1-1; a possible D gene is TRBD1 (5 bases). CDR1 SGHNT and CDR2 YYREEE come from the germline V gene (reference sequence). CDR3 length: 14 residues. Trimming took off 2 bases at V and 1 base at J, with 9 bases between the two ends. The CDR3, as DNA: TGTGCCAGCAGCTTTCTCCAGGGGAACACTGAAGCTTTCTTT. Translation gives CASSFLQGNTEAFF. The full variable domain, with the rest looked up from reference TRBV5-4 and TRBJ1-1, is ETGVTQSPTHLIKTRGQQVTLRCSSQSGHNTVSWYQQALGQGPQFIFQYYREEENGRGNFPPRFSGLQFPNYSSELNVNALELDDSALYLCASSFLQGNTEAFFGQGTRLTVV.

The V call is TRBV7-6, the J call TRBJ1-1, with D unresolved. Trimming removed 3 bases from V and 3 bases from J, with 14 bases in between. Germline V gene data show CDR1 as SGHVS and CDR2 as FNYEAQ. The CDR3 consists of 15 residues. As DNA, the CDR3 is TGTGCCAGCAGCTTGTCCCCATCCACGGACACTGAAGCTTTCTTT. As protein: CASSLSPSTDTEAFF.

The V call is TRBV27, the J call TRBJ2-5; maybe TRBD1 (5 bases). Trimming pared 5 bases from V and 5 bases from J, leaving 27 bases between. This CDR3 region has 18 residues. Germline loops: CDR1 MNHEY, CDR2 SMNVEV (reference sequence). The CDR3 DNA reads as TGTGCCAGCAGTCAAAATGGTCGATTTGGCAGGGTGCACGAGACCCAGTACTTC. The encoded protein is CASSQNGRFGRVHETQYF.

This rearrangement joins TRBV3-1 (or the pseudogene TRBV3-2) to TRBJ2-5; 13 bases map to TRBD2. The V and J ends lost 4 bases and 5 bases, in that order; junction bases with no gene match: 7. There are 16 residues in the CDR3. CDR1 is LGHDT and CDR2 is YNNKEL in the germline V gene (reference sequence). CDR3 nucleotides: TGTGCCAGCAGCCTACTAGCGGGGGGGCCGGGGGAGACCCAGTACTTC. Translated, it gives CASSLLAGGPGETQYF.

This chain connects TRBV2 to TRBJ1-2; D perhaps matches TRBD1 (6 bases). V lost 4 bases and J lost 1, with 16 bases in between. Looked up from germline, CDR1 is SNHLY and CDR2 is FYNNEI. The CDR3 runs to 16 residues. CDR3 in DNA: TGTGCCAGCAGTGTAATGGGGGCCCACTTTAACTATGGCTACACCTTC. It codes for CASSVMGAHFNYGYTF.

The rearrangement uses TRBV19 and TRBJ1-1; D is perhaps TRBD1 (5 bases). V was cut by 3 bases and J by 1 base, with 6 bases left in between. CDR1 is LNHDA, CDR2 SQIVND, per germline (reference sequence). This CDR3 is built from 13 residues. Here the CDR3 DNA reads TGTGCCAGTAGTATCGGGGGGAACACTGAAGCTTTCTTT. This sequence encodes CASSIGGNTEAFF.

This clone appeared a few times. This chain joins TRBV7-8 and TRBJ1-1; maybe TRBD1 (5 bases). CDR3 length: 14 amino acids. The germline V and J ends were trimmed by 5 bases and 0 bases, with 10 bases remaining between them. The V gene's germline CDR1 is SGHVS and CDR2 FQNEAQ. CDR3 in DNA: TGTGCCAGCAGCCCAGGACACATGAACACTGAAGCTTTCTTT. Protein product: CASSPGHMNTEAFF.

The chain uses TRBV5-1 and TRBJ2-4, with 7 bases matching TRBD1. Germline assignment: CDR1 SGHRS and CDR2 YFSETQ. The CDR3 is 14 residues long. V shed 2 bases, J shed 9 bases, and the junction held 8 bases outside the gene matches. CDR3 DNA sequence: TGCGCCAGCAGCTTACAGGGGCGGTTCTCCATTCAGTACTTC. This encodes CASSLQGRFSIQYF.

The gene calls are TRBV3-1 (or the pseudogene TRBV3-2) and TRBJ2-7; D perhaps matches TRBD1 (5 bases). Trimming pared 6 bases from V and 0 bases from J, leaving 9 bases between. This CDR3 is built from 13 residues. The germline gives CDR1 LGHDT, CDR2 YNNKEL (reference sequence). This chain's CDR3 is CASRSQGSYEQYF. The CDR3 DNA reads as TGTGCCAGCAGGTCCCAGGGCTCCTACGAGCAGTACTTC.

The chain uses TRBV5-8 and TRBJ1-2; 7 bases are a match to TRBD1. The germline V gene encodes CDR1 SGHTS and CDR2 YDEGEE. Unmatched junction bases numbered 13, after V lost 4 bases and J lost 10 bases. The CDR3 has 14 amino acids. CDR3 region: CASSNRQGPEDYTF. The CDR3 DNA is TGTGCCAGCAGCAACAGACAGGGTCCCGAGGACTACACCTTC.

CDR3 nucleotides: TGTGCCAGCAGCCCCGCAGACAGGGGGCGGGACACCATATATTTT. Amino acid sequence: CASSPADRGRDTIYF. The chain uses TRBV7-9 and TRBJ1-3; the match to TRBD1 covers 10 bases. Looked up from germline, CDR1 is SEHNR and CDR2 is FQNEAQ (reference sequence). With V trimmed by 5 bases and J by 8 bases, 9 bases remained unmatched. This CDR3 has 15 amino acids.

J is TRBJ1-2 and V is TRBV5-6, with a possible D match to TRBD1 (6 bases). V lost 1 base, J lost 0 bases, and 7 bases lay in between. Germline V lookup: CDR1 SGHDT, CDR2 YYEEEE. This CDR3 comprises 14 residues. CDR3 bases: TGTGCCAGCAGCTTGACAGGGACTAACTATGGCTACACCTTC. Translation gives CASSLTGTNYGYTF.

This clone came up once. The chain couples TRBV7-2 to TRBJ2-1; weak D call: TRBD1 (5 bases). The CDR3 loop spans 14 amino acids. Germline CDR1 and CDR2: SGHTA and FQGNSA. Trimming removed 5 bases from V and 7 bases from J, with 15 bases in between. The CDR3 sequence is CASSQGAGLNEQFF. As DNA, the CDR3 is TGTGCCAGCAGCCAGGGCGCAGGGTTGAATGAGCAGTTCTTC. Looking up the rest from reference TRBV7-2 and TRBJ2-1 gives the full variable domain: GAGVSQSPSNKVTEKGKDVELRCDPISGHTALYWYRQSLGQGLEFLIYFQGNSAPDKSGLPSDRFSAERTGGSVSTLTIQRTQQEDSAVYLCASSQGAGLNEQFFGPGTRLTVL.